One and the same sample provided the 15 T cell receptor beta chains below, sequenced in a study of T-cell reconstitution after alpha-beta-depleted transplantation in children. Unique molecular identifiers were used to barcode this TCRbeta library. One entry per CDR3 protein results from TCRdb running MiXCR on the PCR reads. The repertoire holds some 260,000 distinct CDR3 sequences, with about 24% as singletons. The sample was PBMCs, mostly from graft donor cells, taken 360 days after TCRalphabeta/CD19-depleted stem cell transplant. The receptors come from a female patient younger than 10 who had a stem cell transplant for congenital amegakaryocytic thrombocytopenia, so the T cells may come from the graft donor.

This chain links TRBV12-3 or TRBV12-4 with TRBJ1-3; D is uncertain. This CDR3 has 14 residues. Trimming left V 6 bases short and J 4 bases short, with 13 bases between. The CDR3 DNA sequence: TGTGCCAGCAGCTCGGAAACGAAGGGAAACACCATATATTTT. Translating it yields CASSSETKGNTIYF.

The J gene is TRBJ1-1, the V gene TRBV12-3 or TRBV12-4; no clear D. This CDR3 is 12 amino acids long. Trimming pared 6 bases from V and 3 bases from J, leaving 8 bases between. This CDR3 is CASSKGYTEAFF. The CDR3 DNA sequence: TGTGCCAGCAGCAAAGGGTACACTGAAGCTTTCTTT.

As for this clonotype: Likely a read error: the CDR3 ends without its conserved phenylalanine or tryptophan. The DNA is left out, because the CDR3 cannot be placed on it with certainty; the CDR3 is given as TCRdb lists it. This chain connects TRBV10-3 to TRBJ2-7; TRBD2, as called in the table, went unchecked against the DNA. Germline CDR1 reads ENHRY; CDR2 reads SYGVKD. The CDR3 spans 10 amino acids, including both terminal residues. The CDR3 loop reads CAISDPLFRL.

This clonotype was seen more than once but under ten times. This chain uses TRBV12-3 or TRBV12-4 with TRBJ1-1; 7 nucleotides line up with TRBD1. V shed 6 bases and J 4 bases; nucleotides not matched to a gene: 2. The CDR3 extends over 12 amino acids. CDR3 region: CASRDRVTEAFF. The CDR3, as DNA: TGTGCCAGCAGAGACAGGGTCACTGAAGCTTTCTTT.

This clonotype was counted a few times. The genes are TRBV11-1 and TRBJ2-3; no definite D call. This CDR3 has 13 residues. In germline, CDR1 is SGHAT, CDR2 FQDESV (reference sequence). Between the trimmed V and J ends, which lost 6 bases and 4 bases, there was a span of 11 bases. The CDR3 DNA sequence: TGTGCCAGCAGGGGCTCAGTTTCAGATACGCAGTATTTT. Its translation: CASRGSVSDTQYF.

The rearrangement joins TRBV28 to TRBJ1-3; unclear D gene. The CDR3 loop spans 13 amino acids. Trimming shortened V by 4 bases and J by 0 bases, and 4 bases separated the two germline ends. Germline-derived CDR1 and CDR2 are MDHEN and SYDVKM. The CDR3 region has the DNA TGTGCCAGCAGTTACGGCTCTGGAAACACCATATATTTT. This encodes CASSYGSGNTIYF.

This clonotype was recorded only once. The chain employs TRBV3-1 and TRBJ1-2; no reliable D call. The V gene lost 3 bases and the J gene lost 0 bases, with 8 bases spanning the gap. Germline V gene lookup returns CDR1 LGHDT and CDR2 YNNKEL (reference sequence). CDR3 length: 14 residues. DNA of the CDR3: TGTGCCAGCAGCCACCTCAGCGCTAACTATGGCTACACCTTC. Translating it yields CASSHLSANYGYTF.

This CDR3 reads CASSPRLAGKETQYF. The CDR3, as DNA: TGTGCCAGCAGCCCTAGACTAGCGGGGAAGGAGACCCAGTACTTC. This rearrangement joins TRBV7-8 to TRBJ2-5, with 11 bases aligning to TRBD2. Germline values: CDR1 SGHVS, CDR2 FQNEAQ. With 5 bases clipped from V and 5 bases from J, the junction kept 7 bases outside the gene matches. The CDR3 spans 15 residues.

The chain recombines TRBV7-2 with TRBJ1-3; no definite D call. Trimming removed 10 bases at V and 2 bases at J, with 21 bases between. The CDR3 loop spans 16 amino acids. CDR1 is SGHTA and CDR2 is FQGNSA in the germline V gene. The CDR3 sequence: CATTRLEGIAGNTIYF. The DNA for the CDR3 is TGTGCCACCACAAGACTGGAGGGTATTGCTGGAAACACCATATATTTT.

A word on this clonotype: A junction boundary mismatches the germline segment, possibly from a read error. The genes are TRBV6-2 or TRBV6-3 and TRBJ2-3, with 7 positions matching TRBD2. The length of the CDR3 is 18 residues. CDR1 MNHEY and CDR2 SVGEGT come from the germline V gene. CDR3 protein: CASSISLAANPAEDTEYF. The CDR3 DNA reads as TGTGCCAGCAGTATTTCCCTAGCGGCCAATCCAGCGGAAGATACGGAGTATTTT.

This clonotype was found a few times. The chain recombines TRBV4-2 with TRBJ1-3; D is undetermined. Trimming took off 1 base at V and 7 bases at J, with 11 bases between the two ends. The CDR3 extends over 14 amino acids. Germline CDR1 reads LGHNA; CDR2 reads YNFKEQ. The CDR3 DNA follows: TGTGCCAGCAGCCAAGTTTTTCAGGCTAACACCATATATTTT. This translates into CASSQVFQANTIYF.

A few counts support this clonotype. The rearrangement joins TRBV12-3 or TRBV12-4 to TRBJ1-2; D unresolved. V was cut by 3 bases and J by 7 bases, with 3 bases left in between. This CDR3 region has 10 residues. CDR3 DNA: TGTGCCAGCAGTTTCCGTGGCTACACCTTC. This codes for CASSFRGYTF.

CDR3: CATDRGWAYGYTF. The CDR3 nucleotides are TGTGCCACAGACAGGGGGTGGGCCTATGGCTACACCTTC. This sequence joins TRBV28 and TRBJ1-2; 9 nucleotides line up with TRBD1. The V and J ends lost 10 bases and 4 bases, in that order; junction bases with no gene match: 7. Germline V CDR1 and CDR2: MDHEN, SYDVKM. The CDR3 sequence is 13 residues long.

The gene calls are TRBV2 and TRBJ1-1; 8 bases are a match to TRBD1. Germline V CDR1 and CDR2: SNHLY, FYNNEI. The CDR3 has 13 amino acids. V was pared by 6 bases and J by 4 bases, with 4 bases of the junction left unmatched. The CDR3 coding sequence is TGTGCCAGCAGGTCGACAGGGGTCACTGAAGCTTTCTTT. It translates to CASRSTGVTEAFF.

The chain combines TRBV4-3 with TRBJ2-3; the D is unclear. This CDR3 is built from 13 residues. From germline, CDR1 is LGHNA and CDR2 YSLEER. V shed 1 base and J shed 2 bases, with 4 bases lying between them. CDR3 bases: TGCGCCAGCAGCCAAGCCATCACAGATACGCAGTATTTT. This gives the protein CASSQAITDTQYF.